A selection of T cell receptor beta chains follows, all from one sample in a study of shared clonotypes between healthy human individuals. The method was immunoSEQ multiplex PCR; TCRdb's version includes in-frame clones alone and lacks a portion of them. The sample has 640,000 or so clones; about two thirds are singletons. The sample consisted of memory CD4+ T cells sorted from blood. The receptors stem from a woman aged 25 to 39 in good health. The CDR3 runs from the conserved cysteine through the conserved F or W. The D gene is left open where the match is weak. Size is stated for part of the rows, as once, few or many counts, or as a class when the clone is expanded.

j_call clone_size d_call v_call cdr3_aa cdr3_nt
TRBJ2-5 few NA TRBV19 CASSRGAQETQYF TGTGCCAGTAGTAGGGGGGCCCAAGAGACCCAGTACTTC
TRBJ2-6 NA NA TRBV28 CASSFRGFRSGANVLTF TGTGCCAGCAGTTTTCGGGGGTTCCGCTCTGGGGCCAACGTCCTGACTTTC
TRBJ1-5 NA TRBD1 TRBV27 CASSPGQGIEPQHF TGTGCCAGCAGTCCCGGACAGGGTATTGAGCCCCAGCATTTT
TRBJ1-5 NA NA TRBV6-6 CASSSVADQPQHF TGTGCCAGCAGTTCAGTGGCGGATCAGCCCCAGCATTTT
TRBJ2-7 NA NA TRBV7-7 CASRDGGDTGTVRAYEQYF TGTGCCAGCAGGGATGGGGGGGACACAGGTACAGTCAGGGCCTACGAGCAGTACTTC
TRBJ2-1 NA TRBD1 TRBV6-6 CASRLRGTGDYNEQFF TGTGCCAGCAGATTAAGGGGGACAGGGGATTACAATGAGCAGTTCTTC
TRBJ2-7 NA NA TRBV28 CASSGPGRFAYEQYF TGTGCCAGCAGTGGACCGGGACGGTTCGCCTACGAGCAGTACTTC
TRBJ2-7 NA TRBD2 TRBV6-5 CASSTTSGRVEQYF TGTGCCAGCAGCACCACTAGCGGGAGGGTTGAGCAGTACTTC
TRBJ1-1 NA NA TRBV19 CASSAIAPGTEAFF TGTGCCAGTAGTGCAATTGCCCCCGGCACTGAAGCTTTCTTT
TRBJ1-1 NA NA TRBV6-1 CASSEWAPNTEAFF TGTGCCAGCAGTGAATGGGCGCCAAACACTGAAGCTTTCTTT
TRBJ2-7 NA TRBD2 TRBV9 CASSEGLAGPYEQYF TGTGCCAGCAGTGAGGGGCTAGCGGGACCCTACGAGCAGTACTTC
TRBJ2-2 NA TRBD1 TRBV6-1 CASTPGTGNTGELFF TGTGCCAGCACCCCCGGGACAGGGAACACCGGGGAGCTGTTTTTT
TRBJ2-7 few TRBD1 TRBV11-2 CASSLFSGQGMFASEQYF TGTGCCAGCAGCTTGTTTTCCGGACAGGGGATGTTCGCCTCCGAGCAGTACTTC
TRBJ2-7 NA NA TRBV10-1 CASSETSYEQYF TGCGCCAGCAGTGAGACGAGCTACGAGCAGTACTTC
TRBJ2-2 few TRBD2 TRBV28 CASSDSGTNTGELFF TGTGCCAGCAGTGATAGCGGGACCAACACCGGGGAGCTGTTTTTT
TRBJ2-3 NA NA TRBV29-1 CSVDREADTQYF TGCAGCGTTGACAGGGAGGCAGATACGCAGTATTTT
TRBJ2-1 NA NA TRBV18 CASSPPRGVTYNEQFF TGTGCCAGCTCACCACCCCGAGGGGTTACCTACAATGAGCAGTTCTTC
TRBJ1-2 few NA TRBV18 CASSTDQGLGYTF TGTGCCAGCTCCACAGACCAGGGCTTGGGCTACACCTTC
TRBJ2-7 NA TRBD2 TRBV7-8 CASSKRTSGGYEQYF TGTGCCAGCAGCAAACGCACTAGCGGAGGGTACGAGCAGTACTTC
TRBJ2-7 NA TRBD2 TRBV9 CASSLRTSGSRYEQYF TGTGCCAGCAGCCTGAGGACTAGCGGGAGTAGGTACGAGCAGTACTTC
TRBJ2-2 NA NA TRBV5-4 CASSLGRDVNTGELFF TGTGCCAGCAGTCTTGGACGGGACGTGAACACCGGGGAGCTGTTTTTT
TRBJ2-7 NA TRBD1 TRBV29-1 CSVIKQGLQQYF TGCAGCGTCATAAAACAGGGGTTGCAGCAGTACTTC
TRBJ1-5 NA NA TRBV27 CASSLARGQPQHF TGTGCCAGCAGTTTAGCGCGGGGGCAGCCCCAGCATTTT
TRBJ1-1 NA NA TRBV18 CASSPDIMGATEAFF TGTGCCAGCTCACCGGACATTATGGGGGCCACTGAAGCTTTCTTT
TRBJ1-3 NA NA TRBV7-9 CASSFDSFSGNTIYF TGTGCCAGCAGCTTCGACAGTTTTTCTGGAAACACCATATATTTT
TRBJ2-1 NA TRBD1 TRBV7-3 CASSPDRGAYNEQFF TGTGCCAGCAGCCCGGACAGGGGTGCCTACAATGAGCAGTTCTTC
TRBJ2-1 NA TRBD2 TRBV2 CASIRLAEIRNEQFF TGTGCCAGCATTCGACTAGCGGAGATACGCAATGAGCAGTTCTTC
TRBJ1-1 NA NA TRBV30 CAWSVSGVEAFF TGTGCCTGGAGTGTTAGTGGGGTAGAAGCTTTCTTT
TRBJ2-1 many NA TRBV19 CASSPAMYNEQFF TGTGCCAGTAGTCCGGCAATGTACAATGAGCAGTTCTTC
TRBJ2-7 NA NA TRBV28 CASSGSSMNYEQYF TGTGCCAGCAGTGGCAGCAGCATGAACTACGAGCAGTACTTC
TRBJ2-4 NA NA TRBV10-2 CASSESVAGERGGAKNIQYF TGCGCCAGCAGTGAGTCGGTGGCGGGAGAGAGGGGGGGCGCCAAAAACATTCAGTACTTC
TRBJ1-1 NA NA TRBV5-5 CASSLDAWNTEAFF TGTGCCAGCAGCCTAGACGCATGGAACACTGAAGCTTTCTTT
TRBJ2-1 NA NA TRBV5-4 CASSAQITTDNEQFF TGTGCCAGCAGCGCACAGATAACGACCGACAATGAGCAGTTCTTC
TRBJ1-2 NA NA TRBV28 CASSFGVSEVYGYTF TGTGCCAGCAGTTTTGGAGTATCCGAAGTCTATGGCTACACCTTC
TRBJ1-2 NA TRBD1 TRBV27 CASSFLDRGGGYTF TGTGCCAGCAGTTTCCTCGACAGGGGTGGTGGCTACACCTTC
TRBJ2-3 NA TRBD2 TRBV25-1 CASSDLAGVADTQYF TGTGCCAGCAGTGATCTAGCGGGAGTGGCAGATACGCAGTATTTT
TRBJ1-5 NA NA TRBV9 CASSVSGYSNQPQHF TGTGCCAGCAGCGTATCCGGGTATAGCAATCAGCCCCAGCATTTT
TRBJ1-5 NA TRBD1 TRBV7-9 CATSHPAGGEGNQPQHF TGTGCCACCTCCCACCCCGCAGGGGGTGAGGGCAATCAGCCCCAGCATTTT
TRBJ2-2 NA TRBD1 TRBV6-5 CASSRTGLTGELFF TGTGCCAGCAGCAGGACAGGATTGACCGGGGAGCTGTTTTTT
TRBJ1-4 NA NA TRBV21-1 CASSKYDGREKLFF TGTGCCAGCAGCAAATACGACGGTAGAGAAAAACTGTTTTTT
TRBJ2-7 NA TRBD1 TRBV14 CASSQEDRVVFEQYF TGTGCCAGCAGCCAAGAAGACAGGGTGGTGTTCGAGCAGTACTTC
TRBJ2-1 NA NA TRBV7-2 CASSLSSVYNEQFF TGTGCCAGCAGCTTGTCGTCAGTGTACAATGAGCAGTTCTTC
TRBJ2-1 NA TRBD2 TRBV5-4 CASSLAGTRGGNEQFF TGTGCCAGCAGCTTGGCCGGGACTAGAGGGGGCAATGAGCAGTTCTTC
TRBJ2-5 NA NA TRBV11-2 CASGGQLGETQYF TGTGCCAGCGGGGGGCAATTGGGAGAGACCCAGTACTTC
TRBJ2-3 NA NA TRBV19 CASSMEASSTDTQYF TGTGCCAGTAGTATGGAAGCGAGTAGCACAGATACGCAGTATTTT
TRBJ2-5 NA NA TRBV6-5 CASSRNRVETQYF TGTGCCAGCAGCCGGAACAGGGTGGAGACCCAGTACTTC
TRBJ2-7 NA TRBD1 TRBV7-8 CASNVGQGSEQYF TGTGCCAGCAACGTGGGACAGGGAAGCGAGCAGTACTTC
TRBJ2-7 NA NA TRBV29-1 CSVEGPPGGSLGEYF TGCAGCGTTGAAGGTCCCCCCGGGGGCAGTTTAGGAGAGTACTTC
TRBJ1-2 once TRBD1 TRBV30 CAWSAPRTGGLLGYGYTF TGTGCCTGGAGTGCCCCTCGGACAGGGGGCCTTTTAGGATATGGCTACACCTTC
TRBJ2-5 NA NA TRBV29-1 CSVHGGAGGTQYF TGCAGCGTTCATGGGGGGGCCGGCGGGACCCAGTACTTC
TRBJ2-5 NA NA TRBV29-1 CSVVWWGQETQYF TGCAGCGTTGTTTGGTGGGGTCAAGAGACCCAGTACTTC
TRBJ2-2 NA TRBD2 TRBV4-1 CATRGTSITGELFF TGCGCCACCAGAGGGACTAGCATCACCGGGGAGCTGTTTTTT
TRBJ2-3 NA NA TRBV19 CASTRQGGDTQYF TGTGCCAGTACCCGGCAGGGGGGAGATACGCAGTATTTT
TRBJ2-1 NA NA TRBV25-1 CASSEFHLAQSSYNEQFF TGTGCCAGCAGTGAATTTCATCTAGCGCAGAGCTCCTACAATGAGCAGTTCTTC
TRBJ1-5 few NA TRBV27 CASSQGQINQPQHF TGTGCCAGCAGTCAGGGACAAATAAATCAGCCCCAGCATTTT
TRBJ2-2 many NA TRBV7-2 CASSFWTAGELFF TGTGCCAGCAGCTTTTGGACCGCCGGGGAGCTGTTTTTT
TRBJ2-1 NA TRBD2 TRBV5-1 CASSRPGLAAYNEQFF TGCGCCAGCAGCCGCCCGGGACTAGCGGCCTACAATGAGCAGTTCTTC
TRBJ1-1 NA TRBD1 TRBV11-2 CASNLGGTRDRNTEAFF TGTGCCAGCAATCTTGGGGGGACCCGGGACAGGAACACTGAAGCTTTCTTT